The T cell receptor beta chain described here comes from a study of precursors of human CD4 cytotoxic T cells (dated by TCRdb to 2017 to 2018). About the investigation overall: CD4+ memory subsets from 15 or so donors in total were covered by the bulk TCR-seq analysis. Sequences for both the TCRalpha and TCRbeta chains came out of the TCR-seq analysis of about 14 donors (table S7). General findings and caveats noted by the study authors: The authors noted that a human observational design cannot definitively establish the direction of differentiation between precursor and effector cells. Expanded effector clonotypes accounted for a larger share of IL-7Rhigh TEMRA clonotypes than of TEM or TCM clonotypes. More restricted TCR repertoires, with lower diversity and more expanded clonotypes, were shown by IL-7Rhigh and IL-7R- TEMRA subsets than by TCM and TEM subsets. Only 13 of the 14 donors were included in some of the bulk TCR-seq comparisons, which suggests that not every subset was available for every donor.

Sequencing was performed on an Illumina MiSeq. The source study handled its data this way. The Shannon-Wiener index, calculated in VDJtools, was used to measure repertoire diversity. A TCRbeta clonotype was considered expanded if its clonotype frequency was 3 or more. Clones were called with MiXCR by TCRdb after fastp trimmed the public reads at Q25, and only in-frame beta chains were retained. Merged by CDR3 protein, the rows form single entries marked with the most common genes and DNA. TCRdb, not the original authors, processed these V and J calls. Across this sample there are a few hundred distinct CDR3 sequences, with roughly 20% seen only once. 9.5% to 15% of the sample is in the top ten clones. To test whether a precursor-effector relationship exists among CD4 cytotoxic T cells, bulk UMI-based TCR sequencing was run on four sorted CD4+ memory subsets: TCM, TEM, IL-7Rhigh TEMRA, and IL-7R- TEMRA. Cells were obtained from peripheral blood mononuclear cells that had been isolated from human blood.

V is cut by 5 bases and J by 0 bases, and the space between the germline ends is 11 bases. The CDR3 covers 15 residues, taking in both the cysteine and the phenylalanine. Only CDR3 DNA is held: 45 bases, read in frame from base 1. CDR1 MNHNY and CDR2 SVGAGI are derived from the germline V gene (reference sequence). By its share of the sample, this clonotype is large (0.1 to 1%). No antigen is known for it. No base quality information exists; no much larger clone differs at one position. Source material: memory CD4+ T cells from blood (PBMCs). This receptor was identified in a human donor in good health. The chain uses TRBV6-6 and TRBJ2-4; a confident D gene designation cannot be given. The CDR3 protein sequence reads: CASSPNTIAKNIQYF. The DNA reads as follows: TGTGCCAGCAGTCCCAACACGATAGCCAAAAACATTCAGTACTTC.